This T cell receptor beta chain was observed in a study of blood T cell repertoires in COVID-19. The wider study: Samples representing acute and convalescent COVID-19 were sourced from the United States, Italy and Spain. Nucleic acid was either cDNA or gDNA, and it came from T cells, B-cell-depleted T cells, or PBMCs.

The germline gives CDR1 MNHNS, CDR2 SASEGT. Trimming took off 2 bases at V and 7 bases at J, with 8 bases between the two ends. The CDR3 sequence is 12 residues long. Using immunoSEQ multiplex PCR, the repertoire was profiled, and TCRdb retains in-frame clones only, with some absent. The sample lists more than 300,000 clones; 90% to 95% were seen once. The gene calls are TRBV6-1 and TRBJ1-1; D call uncertain. Sequencing was performed on peripheral blood. This receptor was identified in a woman aged 18-35 years who had recovered from COVID-19. Written as DNA, the CDR3 is TGTGCCAGCAGTGAAATTGGCCTTGAAGCTTTCTTT. This codes for CASSEIGLEAFF.